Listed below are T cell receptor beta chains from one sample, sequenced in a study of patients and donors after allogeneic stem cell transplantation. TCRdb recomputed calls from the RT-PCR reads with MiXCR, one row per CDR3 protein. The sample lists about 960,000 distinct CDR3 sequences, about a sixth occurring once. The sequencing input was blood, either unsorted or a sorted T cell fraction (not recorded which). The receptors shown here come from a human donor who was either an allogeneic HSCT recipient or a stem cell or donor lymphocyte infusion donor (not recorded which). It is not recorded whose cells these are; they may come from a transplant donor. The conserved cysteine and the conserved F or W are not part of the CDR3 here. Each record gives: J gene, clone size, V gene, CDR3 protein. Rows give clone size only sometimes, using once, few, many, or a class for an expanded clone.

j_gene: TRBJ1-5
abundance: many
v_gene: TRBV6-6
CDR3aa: ASRTGDQPQH

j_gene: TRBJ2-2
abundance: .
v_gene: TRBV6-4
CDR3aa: ASSDSKTTGELF

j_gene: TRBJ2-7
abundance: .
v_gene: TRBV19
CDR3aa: ASGFGEGYEQY

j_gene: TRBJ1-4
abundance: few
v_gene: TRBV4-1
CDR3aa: ASSHLLGREGKLF

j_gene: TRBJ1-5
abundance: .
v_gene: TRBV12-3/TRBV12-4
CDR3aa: ASSLERLNPQH

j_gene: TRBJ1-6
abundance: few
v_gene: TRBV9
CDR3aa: ASSVNREPLH

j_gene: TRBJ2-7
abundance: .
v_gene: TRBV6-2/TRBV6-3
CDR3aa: ASSYQSSGYEQY

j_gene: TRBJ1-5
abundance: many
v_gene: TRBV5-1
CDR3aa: ASSPGTENQPQH

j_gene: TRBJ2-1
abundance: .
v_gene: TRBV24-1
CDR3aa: ATSDEVAGGPRNEQF

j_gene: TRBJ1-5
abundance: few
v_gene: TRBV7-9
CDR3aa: ASSLALDQPQH

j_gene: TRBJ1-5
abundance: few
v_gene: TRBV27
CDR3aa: ASSSRQLNQPQH

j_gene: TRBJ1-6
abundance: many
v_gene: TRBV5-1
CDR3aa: ASSLMLGSDSPLH

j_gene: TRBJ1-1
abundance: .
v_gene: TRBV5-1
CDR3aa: ASSVVEGADTEAF

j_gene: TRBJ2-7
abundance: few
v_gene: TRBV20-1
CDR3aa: SAFASGGSSYEQY

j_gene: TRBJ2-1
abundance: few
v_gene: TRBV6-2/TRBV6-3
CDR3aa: ASGRPTYNEQF

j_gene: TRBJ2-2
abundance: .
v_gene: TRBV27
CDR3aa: ASSLFRANTGELF

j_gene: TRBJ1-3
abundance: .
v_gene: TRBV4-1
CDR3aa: ASSPNVAGGNTIY

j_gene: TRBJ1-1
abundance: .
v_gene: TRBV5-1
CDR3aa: ASSTPPSGEAF

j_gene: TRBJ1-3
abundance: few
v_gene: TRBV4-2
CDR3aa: ASSQRGVGNTIY

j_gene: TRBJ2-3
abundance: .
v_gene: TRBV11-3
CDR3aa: ASSLRLASGGADTQY

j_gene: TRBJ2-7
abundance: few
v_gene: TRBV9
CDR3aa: ASSSSGTPRYEQY

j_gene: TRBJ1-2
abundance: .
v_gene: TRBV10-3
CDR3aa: AISESGRLSYGYT

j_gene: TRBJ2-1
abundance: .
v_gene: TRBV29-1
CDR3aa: SVVGDFGSQF

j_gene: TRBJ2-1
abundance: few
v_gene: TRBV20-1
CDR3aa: SARAPLGLREQF

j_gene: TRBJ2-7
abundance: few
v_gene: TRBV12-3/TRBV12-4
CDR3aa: ASSPGPANGYEQY